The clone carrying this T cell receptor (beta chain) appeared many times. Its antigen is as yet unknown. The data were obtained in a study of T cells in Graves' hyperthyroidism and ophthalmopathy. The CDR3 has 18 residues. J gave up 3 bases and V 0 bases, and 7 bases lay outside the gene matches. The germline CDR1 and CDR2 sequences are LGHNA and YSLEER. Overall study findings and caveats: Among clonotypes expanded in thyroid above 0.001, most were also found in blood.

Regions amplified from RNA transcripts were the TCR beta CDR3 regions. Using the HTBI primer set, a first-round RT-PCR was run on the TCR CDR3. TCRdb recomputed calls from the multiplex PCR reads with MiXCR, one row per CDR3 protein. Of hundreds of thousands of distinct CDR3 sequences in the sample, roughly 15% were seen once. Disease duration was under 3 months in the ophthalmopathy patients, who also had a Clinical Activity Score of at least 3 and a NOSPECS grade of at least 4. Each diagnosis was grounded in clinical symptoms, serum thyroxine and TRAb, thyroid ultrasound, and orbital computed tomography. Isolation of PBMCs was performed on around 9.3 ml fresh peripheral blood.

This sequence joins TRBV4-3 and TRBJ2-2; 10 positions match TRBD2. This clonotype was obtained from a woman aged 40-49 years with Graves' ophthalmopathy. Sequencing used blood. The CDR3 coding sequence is TGCGCCAGCAGCCAAGAAAGCGGGAGGGCCTATCACACCGGGGAGCTGTTTTTT. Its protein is CASSQESGRAYHTGELFF.